This T cell receptor (beta chain) is from a study of PD-1 blockade in classical Hodgkin lymphoma (dated by TCRdb to 2018 to 2020). Looking at the study overall: Nivolumab dosing was 3 mg/kg intravenously every 2 weeks, continuing until either disease progression or unacceptable toxicity. To define a peripheral blood immune signature of response to PD-1 blockade in classical Hodgkin lymphoma, the study combined TCR beta sequencing with CyTOF.

The full study reports these points: A significant rise by C4D1 was seen in CD4+ but not CD8+ TCR diversity (p=0.0027 vs p=0.16), with the rise being most apparent in complete responders (p=0.02). The study covered only a single clinical trial cohort, and the causes of the repertoire differences, possibly disease activity or prior therapy, were still not defined. Baseline TCR diversity was reported to be lower in newly diagnosed patients than in healthy donors, and even lower in relapsed/refractory patients. Trial patients achieving complete response had baseline diversity similar to newly diagnosed patients, whereas partial responders and progressors had significantly lower diversity. Lower diversity was observed in patients in whom nivolumab was started less than 1 year after ASCT, and these patients were excluded from later analyses so that confounding by immune reconstitution would be avoided.

The time point label here, explained by the study, means: cycle 4 day 1 (C4D1), after five to seven weeks of nivolumab. Relapse after autologous stem cell transplantation had occurred in all trial patients, and cohorts A, B and C were distinguished by prior brentuximab vedotin exposure. A total of 56 patients with relapsed/refractory classical Hodgkin lymphoma made up the trial cohort, and each patient's best overall response was complete response, partial response or progressive disease. Trial patients were treated with single-agent nivolumab in the multi-cohort phase II CheckMate 205 trial. Best overall response was determined by an independent review committee according to the 2007 International Working Group response criteria. Trial PBMCs were obtained immediately prior to nivolumab initiation (C1D1) and on therapy at cycle 2 day 1 and cycle 4 day 1. Peripheral blood was collected in 8 mL Vacutainer Cell Preparation Tubes, from which PBMCs were isolated by centrifugation and then cryopreserved.

Concerning this clone: The target of this receptor is not known. Base-call qualities are not available, and no considerably larger clone is one nucleotide away.

Genomic DNA was isolated using the Qiagen DNeasy kit from unsorted PBMCs as well as from negatively selected CD4+ and CD8+ fractions. TCR beta CDR3 regions were amplified by immunoSEQ multiplex PCR using primers annealing to V and J segments. A synthetic immune receptor repertoire was used to minimize amplification bias, and any residual bias was removed computationally once sequencing was done. Per the source publication's procedure: Repertoire diversity was quantified as the Shannon entropy index using custom Python scripts. The unsorted, CD4+ and CD8+ repertoires were each analyzed separately, with the exception of combined analyses, where CD4+ and CD8+ sequences were merged in silico. Clonal expansion was defined as at least a 2-fold frequency increase after treatment relative to C1D1, with a pseudocount of 0.5 for undetected baseline clones. Clones with 0 or 1 copy at C1D1 were defined as singleton clones, while clones with 2 or more copies were defined as non-singleton clones. By matching protein sequences in sorted samples from the same patient, clones expanded in unsorted samples were annotated as CD4+, CD8+ or unknown. Wilcoxon tests on paired samples were used to test diversity changes from C1D1 to C4D1. TCRdb's version of the immuneACCESS table is confined to in-frame rearrangements and falls short of the full clone set. An unresolved V gene accounts for under half of the shortfall where checked; the remainder is of unknown origin. D and trimming come from the DNA, and the V and J calls and clone size come from that table. For this sample there are under 20,000 clones; 60% to 85% appear just once. Jointly, the top ten make up 40% of the sample.

Material: peripheral blood mononuclear cells (PBMCs), obtained before the fourth cycle of nivolumab. The origin of this receptor is a human donor with classical Hodgkin lymphoma.

The CDR3 region has the sequence CASSLVDRADRFSTDTQYF. Read as DNA, the sequence is TGTGCCAGCAGCTTAGTTGATCGGGCGGACCGATTTTCCACAGATACGCAGTATTTT. The chain is assembled from TRBV11-3 and TRBJ2-3; no D gene is confidently identified. V was cut back by 1 base and J by 2 bases, leaving a gap of 22 bases between them. The CDR3 measures 19 amino acids from cysteine to phenylalanine. The kept DNA is CDR3 alone, 57 bases in frame from the first base. CDR1 SGHNT and CDR2 YENEEA were looked up in the germline V gene. The full variable domain, with segments outside the CDR3 supplied by the reference TRBV11-3 and TRBJ2-3 proteins, appears as EAGVVQSPRYKIIEKKQPVAFWCNPISGHNTLYWYLQNLGQGPELLIRYENEEAVDDSQLPKDRFSAERLKGVDSTLKIQPAELGDSAVYLCASSLVDRADRFSTDTQYFGPGTRLTVL.